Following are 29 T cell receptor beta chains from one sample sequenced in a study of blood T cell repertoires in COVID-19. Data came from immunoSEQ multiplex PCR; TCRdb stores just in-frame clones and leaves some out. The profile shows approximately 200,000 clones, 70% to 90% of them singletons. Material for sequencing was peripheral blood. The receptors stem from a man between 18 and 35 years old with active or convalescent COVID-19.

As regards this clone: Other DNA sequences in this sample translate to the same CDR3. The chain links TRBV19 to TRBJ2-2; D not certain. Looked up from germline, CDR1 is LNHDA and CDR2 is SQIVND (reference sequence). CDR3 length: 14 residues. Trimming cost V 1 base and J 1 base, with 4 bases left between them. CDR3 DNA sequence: TGTGCCAGTAGTATAGGGCAGAACACCGGGGAGCTGTTTTTT. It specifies CASSIGQNTGELFF.

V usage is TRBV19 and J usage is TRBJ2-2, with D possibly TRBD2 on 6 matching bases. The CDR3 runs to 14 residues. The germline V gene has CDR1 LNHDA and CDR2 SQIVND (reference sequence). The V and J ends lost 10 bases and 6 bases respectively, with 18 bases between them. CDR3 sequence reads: CATRPGLSSGELFF. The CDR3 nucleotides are TGTGCCACCCGGCCGGGACTCTCGTCCGGGGAGCTGTTTTTT.

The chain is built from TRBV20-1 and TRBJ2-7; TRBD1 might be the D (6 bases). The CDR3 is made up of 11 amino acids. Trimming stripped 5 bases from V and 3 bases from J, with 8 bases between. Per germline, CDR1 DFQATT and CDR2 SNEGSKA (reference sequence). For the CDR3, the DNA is TGCAGTGCTGGGGGCGGCTACGAGCAGTACTTC. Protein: CSAGGGYEQYF.

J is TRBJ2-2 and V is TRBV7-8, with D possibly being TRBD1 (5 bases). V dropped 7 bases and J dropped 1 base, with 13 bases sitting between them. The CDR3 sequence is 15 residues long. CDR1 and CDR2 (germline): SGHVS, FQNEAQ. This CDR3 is CASTGTQGNTGELFF. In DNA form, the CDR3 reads TGTGCCAGCACCGGCACCCAGGGGAACACCGGGGAGCTGTTTTTT.

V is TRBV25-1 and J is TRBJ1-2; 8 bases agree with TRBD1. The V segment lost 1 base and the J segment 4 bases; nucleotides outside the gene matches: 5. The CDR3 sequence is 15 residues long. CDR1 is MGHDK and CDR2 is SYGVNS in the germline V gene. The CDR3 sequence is CASSESWTGFYGYTF. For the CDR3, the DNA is TGTGCCAGCAGTGAATCCTGGACAGGGTTCTATGGCTACACCTTC.

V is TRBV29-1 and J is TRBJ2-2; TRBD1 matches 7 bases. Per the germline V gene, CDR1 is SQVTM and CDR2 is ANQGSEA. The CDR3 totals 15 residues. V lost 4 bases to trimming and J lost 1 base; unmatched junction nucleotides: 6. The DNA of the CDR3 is TGCAGCGTTGGGGGACAGATCATGAACACCGGGGAGCTGTTTTTT. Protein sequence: CSVGGQIMNTGELFF.

The DNA of the CDR3 is TGTGCCAGTAGTGGAGTGAATAATTCACCCCTCCACTTT. Its translation: CASSGVNNSPLHF. The rearrangement uses TRBV19 and TRBJ1-6; D remains unclear. The CDR3 has 13 residues. Trimming cost V 5 bases and J 5 bases, with 7 bases left between them. From germline, CDR1 is LNHDA and CDR2 SQIVND (reference sequence).

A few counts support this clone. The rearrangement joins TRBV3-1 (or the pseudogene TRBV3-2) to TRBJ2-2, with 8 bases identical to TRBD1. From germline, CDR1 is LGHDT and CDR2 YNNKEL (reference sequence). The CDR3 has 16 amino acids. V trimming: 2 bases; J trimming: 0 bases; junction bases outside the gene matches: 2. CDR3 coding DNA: TGTGCCAGCAGCCAACTGACAGGGGCGAACACCGGGGAGCTGTTTTTT. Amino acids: CASSQLTGANTGELFF.

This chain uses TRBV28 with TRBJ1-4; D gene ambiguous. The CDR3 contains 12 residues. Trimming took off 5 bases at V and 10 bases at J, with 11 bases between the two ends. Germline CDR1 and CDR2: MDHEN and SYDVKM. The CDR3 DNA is TGTGCCAGCAGTGTGGAGGGCGGAAAACTGTTTTTT. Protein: CASSVEGGKLFF.

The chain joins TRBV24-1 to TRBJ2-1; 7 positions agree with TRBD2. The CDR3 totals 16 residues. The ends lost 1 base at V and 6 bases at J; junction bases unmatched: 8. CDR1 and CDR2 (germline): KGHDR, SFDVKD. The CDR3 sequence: CATSDFSGTTTNEQFF. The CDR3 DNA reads TGTGCCACCAGTGATTTCTCTGGGACTACCACCAATGAGCAGTTCTTC.

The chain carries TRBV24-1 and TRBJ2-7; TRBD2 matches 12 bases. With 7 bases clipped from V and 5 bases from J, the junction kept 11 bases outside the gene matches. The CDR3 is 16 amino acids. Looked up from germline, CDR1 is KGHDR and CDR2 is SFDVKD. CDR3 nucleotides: TGTGCCACCAGCGCCGTCCTAGCGGGAGGGGACGACGAGCAGTACTTC. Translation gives CATSAVLAGGDDEQYF.

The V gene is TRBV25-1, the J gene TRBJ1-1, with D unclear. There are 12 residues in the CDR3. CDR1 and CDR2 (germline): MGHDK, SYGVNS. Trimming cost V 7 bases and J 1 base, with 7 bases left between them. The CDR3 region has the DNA TGTGCCAGCACAACTGGGAACACTGAAGCTTTCTTT. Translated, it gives CASTTGNTEAFF.

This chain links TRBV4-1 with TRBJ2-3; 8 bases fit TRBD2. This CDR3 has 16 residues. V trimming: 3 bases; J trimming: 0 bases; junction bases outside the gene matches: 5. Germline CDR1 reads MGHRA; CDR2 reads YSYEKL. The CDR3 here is CASSHLLAESTDTQYF. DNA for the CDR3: TGCGCCAGCAGCCACCTACTAGCGGAGAGCACAGATACGCAGTATTTT.

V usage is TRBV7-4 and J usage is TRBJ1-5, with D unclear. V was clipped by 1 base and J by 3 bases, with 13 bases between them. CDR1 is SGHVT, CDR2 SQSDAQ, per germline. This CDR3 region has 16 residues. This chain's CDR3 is CASSLVSRNINQPQHF. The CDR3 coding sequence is TGTGCCAGCAGCTTAGTTTCCAGGAACATCAATCAGCCCCAGCATTTT.

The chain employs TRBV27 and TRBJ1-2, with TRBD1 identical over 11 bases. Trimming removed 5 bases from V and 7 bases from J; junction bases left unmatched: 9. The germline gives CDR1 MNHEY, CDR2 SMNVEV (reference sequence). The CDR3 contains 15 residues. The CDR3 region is CASSPRTGGASGYTF. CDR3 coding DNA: TGTGCCAGCAGTCCCCGGACAGGGGGCGCCTCTGGCTACACCTTC.

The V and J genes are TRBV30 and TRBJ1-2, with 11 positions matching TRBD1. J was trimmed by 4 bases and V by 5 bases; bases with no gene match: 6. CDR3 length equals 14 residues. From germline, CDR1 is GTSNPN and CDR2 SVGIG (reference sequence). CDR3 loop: CAWQGDRGVYGYTF. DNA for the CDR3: TGTGCCTGGCAAGGGGACAGGGGGGTCTATGGCTACACCTTC.

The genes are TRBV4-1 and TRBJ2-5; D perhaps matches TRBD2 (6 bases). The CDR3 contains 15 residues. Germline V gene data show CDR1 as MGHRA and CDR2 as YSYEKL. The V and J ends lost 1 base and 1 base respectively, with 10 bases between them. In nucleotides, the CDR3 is TGCGCCAGCAGCCAAGGGTGGGGGGTCCAAGAGACCCAGTACTTC. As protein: CASSQGWGVQETQYF.

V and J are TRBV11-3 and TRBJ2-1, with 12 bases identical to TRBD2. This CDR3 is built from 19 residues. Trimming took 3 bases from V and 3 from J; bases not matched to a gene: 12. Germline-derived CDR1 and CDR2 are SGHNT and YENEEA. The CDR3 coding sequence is TGTGCCAGCAGCTTCGGGGGGGCTCTAGCGGGAGGGGACTACAATGAGCAGTTCTTC. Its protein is CASSFGGALAGGDYNEQFF.

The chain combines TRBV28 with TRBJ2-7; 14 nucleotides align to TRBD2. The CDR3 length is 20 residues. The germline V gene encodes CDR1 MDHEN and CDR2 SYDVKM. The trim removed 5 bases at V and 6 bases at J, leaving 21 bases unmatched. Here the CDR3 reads CASSPYIGTSGRVQALEQYF. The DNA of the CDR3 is TGTGCCAGCAGTCCCTATATCGGGACTAGCGGGAGAGTCCAAGCCCTCGAGCAGTACTTC.

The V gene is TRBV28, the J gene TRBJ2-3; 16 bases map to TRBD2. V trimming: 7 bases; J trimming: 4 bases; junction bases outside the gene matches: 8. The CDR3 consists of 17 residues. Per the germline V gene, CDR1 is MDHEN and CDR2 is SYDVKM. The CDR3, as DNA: TGTGCCAGCATAGGGACTAGCGGGAGGGCCGGAGCAGATACGCAGTATTTT. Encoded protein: CASIGTSGRAGADTQYF.

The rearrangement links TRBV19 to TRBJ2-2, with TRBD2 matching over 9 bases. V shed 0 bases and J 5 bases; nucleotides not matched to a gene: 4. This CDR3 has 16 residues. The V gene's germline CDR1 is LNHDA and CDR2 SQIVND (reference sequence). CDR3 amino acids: CASSIERTSVTGELFF. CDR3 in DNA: TGTGCCAGTAGTATAGAAAGGACTAGCGTGACCGGGGAGCTGTTTTTT.

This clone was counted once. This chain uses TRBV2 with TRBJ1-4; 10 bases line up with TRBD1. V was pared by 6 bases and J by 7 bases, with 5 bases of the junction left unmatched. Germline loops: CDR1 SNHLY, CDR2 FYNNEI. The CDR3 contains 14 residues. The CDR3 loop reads CASRGTGALEKLFF. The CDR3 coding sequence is TGTGCCAGCAGGGGGACAGGGGCGCTTGAAAAACTGTTTTTT.

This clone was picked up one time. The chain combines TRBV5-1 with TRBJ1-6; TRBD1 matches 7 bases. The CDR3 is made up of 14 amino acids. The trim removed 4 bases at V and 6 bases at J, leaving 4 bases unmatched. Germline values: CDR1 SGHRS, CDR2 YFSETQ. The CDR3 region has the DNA TGCGCCAGCAGCCCGGGACAGCTTAATTCACCCCTCCACTTT. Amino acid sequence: CASSPGQLNSPLHF. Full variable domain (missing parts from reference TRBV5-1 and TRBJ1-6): KAGVTQTPRYLIKTRGQQVTLSCSPISGHRSVSWYQQTPGQGLQFLFEYFSETQRNKGNFPGRFSGRQFSNSRSEMNVSTLELGDSALYLCASSPGQLNSPLHFGNGTRLTVT.

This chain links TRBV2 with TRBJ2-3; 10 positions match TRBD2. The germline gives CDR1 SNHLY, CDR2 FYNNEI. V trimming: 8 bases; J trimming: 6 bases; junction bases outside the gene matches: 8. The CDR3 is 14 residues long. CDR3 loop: CASARRTSGDTQYF. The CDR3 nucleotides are TGTGCCAGCGCGCGAAGGACTAGCGGTGATACGCAGTATTTT.

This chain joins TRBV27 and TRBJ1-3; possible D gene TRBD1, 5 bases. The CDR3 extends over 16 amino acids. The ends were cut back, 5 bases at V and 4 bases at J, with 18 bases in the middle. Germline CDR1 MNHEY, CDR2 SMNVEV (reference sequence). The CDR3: CASSPGGTLGGNTIYF. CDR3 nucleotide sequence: TGTGCCAGCAGTCCCGGCGGGACCCTGGGAGGAAACACCATATATTTT.

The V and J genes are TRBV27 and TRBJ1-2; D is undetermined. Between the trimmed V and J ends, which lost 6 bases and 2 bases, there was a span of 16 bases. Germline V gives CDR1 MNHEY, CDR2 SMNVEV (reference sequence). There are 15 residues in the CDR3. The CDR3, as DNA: TGTGCCAGCAGCTCCCTGTCACAGAGCAACTATGGCTACACCTTC. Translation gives CASSSLSQSNYGYTF.

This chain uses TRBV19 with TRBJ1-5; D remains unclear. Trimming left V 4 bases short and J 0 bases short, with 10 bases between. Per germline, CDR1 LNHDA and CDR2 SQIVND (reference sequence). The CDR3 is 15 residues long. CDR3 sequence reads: CASSTGLYSNQPQHF. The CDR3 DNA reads TGTGCCAGTAGTACCGGACTTTATAGCAATCAGCCCCAGCATTTT.

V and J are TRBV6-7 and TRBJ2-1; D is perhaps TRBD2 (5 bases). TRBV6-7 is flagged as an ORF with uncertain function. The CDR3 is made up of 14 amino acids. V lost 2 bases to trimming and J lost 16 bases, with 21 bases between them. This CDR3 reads CASSYLLDCPSRFF. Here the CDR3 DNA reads TGTGCCAGCAGTTACCTACTGGACTGTCCTAGTCGATTCTTC.

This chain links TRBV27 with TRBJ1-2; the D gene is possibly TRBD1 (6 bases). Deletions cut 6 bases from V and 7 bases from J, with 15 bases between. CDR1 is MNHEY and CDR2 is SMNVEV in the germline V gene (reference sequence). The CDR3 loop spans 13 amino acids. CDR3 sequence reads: CASRRKGGSGYTF. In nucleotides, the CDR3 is TGTGCCAGCAGACGAAAGGGGGGGTCTGGCTACACCTTC.